This is a list of T cell receptor beta chains from one sample in a study of beta chain features in type 1 diabetes. Produced via immunoSEQ multiplex PCR; TCRdb's table is partial and in-frame only. The data contain about 170,000 clones, 7.8% of them singletons. The sample consisted of central memory CD4+ T cells from blood. These receptors were taken from a woman in her forties with type 1 diabetes. Each CDR3 is given with its conserved first and last residue. Fields, in order: clone size, V gene, D gene, J gene, CDR3 DNA, CDR3 protein. D genes are given only for firm matches. Rows may omit the clone size; those that give it use once, few, many or a size class.

-,TRBV28,-,TRBJ1-5,TGTGCCAGCAGGCCAGGGTCCGTTCAGCCCCAGCATTTT,CASRPGSVQPQHF
-,TRBV11-2,-,TRBJ2-1,TGTGCCAGCAGCTTAGTCGGTAGCGAGGATGAGCAGTTCTTC,CASSLVGSEDEQFF
few,TRBV5-1,TRBD2,TRBJ2-7,TGCGCCAGCAGCCCAGCGGGAGGGGGCTACGAGCAGTACTTC,CASSPAGGGYEQYF
many,TRBV4-2,TRBD1,TRBJ2-2,TGTGCCAGCAGCCGGCTAGGACAGGGGACTAACACCGGGGAGCTGTTTTTT,CASSRLGQGTNTGELFF
-,TRBV7-2,TRBD1,TRBJ2-7,TGTGCCAGCAGCCCAAACAGGGGACCCTACGAGCAGTACTTC,CASSPNRGPYEQYF
-,TRBV27,TRBD2,TRBJ2-5,TGTGCCAGCACCAGACTAGCGGGAGATTCGGAGACCCAGTACTTC,CASTRLAGDSETQYF
few,TRBV19,-,TRBJ2-1,TGTGCCAGTAACTCAGGGGAGACGACCTACAATGAGCAGTTCTTC,CASNSGETTYNEQFF
-,TRBV27,TRBD2,TRBJ2-3,TGTGCCAGCAGTTTATCGGGACTACGCACAGATACGCAGTATTTT,CASSLSGLRTDTQYF
-,TRBV7-9,-,TRBJ2-7,TGTGCCAGCAGCTTATCCGCCAACAGGGAAAGTAACCCGTACTTC,CASSLSANRESNPYF
few,TRBV7-9,-,TRBJ1-1,TGTGCCAGCAGCCCTCAGGGATGGGGCACTGAAGCTTTCTTT,CASSPQGWGTEAFF
few,TRBV30,TRBD2,TRBJ2-1,TGTGCCTGGATGGGGGGGCTAGCGGGAGACTACAATGAGCAGTTCTTC,CAWMGGLAGDYNEQFF
many,TRBV7-8,TRBD2,TRBJ2-1,TGTGCCAGCAGCTTAGTAGCTGGGACTAGCGGGAGGGGGAATGAGCAGTTCTTC,CASSLVAGTSGRGNEQFF
few,TRBV10-3,-,TRBJ2-5,TGTGCCATCAGTGAGTCGGGGAGAGAGACCCAGTACTTC,CAISESGRETQYF
few,TRBV9,-,TRBJ1-2,TGTGCCAGCACCAAGACAGGCGTTAACTATGGCTACACCTTC,CASTKTGVNYGYTF
many,TRBV7-8,TRBD2,TRBJ2-2,TGTGCCAGCAGCTTAGTCCGGACTAGCGGGGGGATGAACACCGGGGAGCTGTTTTTT,CASSLVRTSGGMNTGELFF
many,TRBV10-3,-,TRBJ1-6,TGTGCCATCAGTGAGGCCGGGGAGATCGGATCACCCCTCCACTTT,CAISEAGEIGSPLHF
many,TRBV19,-,TRBJ2-5,TGTGCCAGTACCGGAACGGGCGGGGAGACCCAGTACTTC,CASTGTGGETQYF
-,TRBV10-3,TRBD1,TRBJ1-2,TGTGCCATCAACCAGGACAGGGAGGTCTATGGCTACACCTTC,CAINQDREVYGYTF
few,TRBV29-1,-,TRBJ1-1,TGCAGCGTTGATGAGAAGGGGATGAACACTGAAGCTTTCTTT,CSVDEKGMNTEAFF
few,TRBV2,TRBD1,TRBJ2-7,TGTGCCAGCAGGCCGGGACAGGGGGTCTCCTACGAGCAGTACTTC,CASRPGQGVSYEQYF
few,TRBV10-3,-,TRBJ2-5,TGTGCCATCAGTGAGTCCGGGGACCAAGAGACCCAGTACTTC,CAISESGDQETQYF
-,TRBV14,-,TRBJ1-6,TGTGCCAGCAGCGGCGGTGGAGGACGCTCCTATAATTCACCCCTCCACTTT,CASSGGGGRSYNSPLHF
-,TRBV6-6,TRBD1,TRBJ2-2,TGTGCCAGCAGGCCAGGGGGCACGCACACCGGGGAGCTGTTTTTT,CASRPGGTHTGELFF
-,TRBV7-2,-,TRBJ2-1,TGTGCCAGCAGCTTCCATCGACAGCGTGAGCAGTTCTTC,CASSFHRQREQFF
-,TRBV7-8,TRBD1,TRBJ1-2,TGTGCCAGCAGCTTAGCGGGGACAGGGGGTGGCTACACCTTC,CASSLAGTGGGYTF
-,TRBV27,-,TRBJ1-1,TGTGCCAGCAGTTTCCAAGGGGACACTGAAGCTTTCTTT,CASSFQGDTEAFF
-,TRBV5-6,-,TRBJ2-1,TGTGCCAGCAGCTCGGAGCGGCTCCACCAGTTCTTC,CASSSERLHQFF
few,TRBV11-2,-,TRBJ2-1,TGTGCCAGCAGCTTATTATTGGGGAGTACCTACAATGAGCAGTTCTTC,CASSLLLGSTYNEQFF
few,TRBV5-1,TRBD2,TRBJ2-5,TGCGCCAGCACCTTGGGAATGGTAGCGGGAGTTCTGGGGGAGACCCAGTACTTC,CASTLGMVAGVLGETQYF
-,TRBV7-9,TRBD1,TRBJ1-4,TGTGCCAGCAGCTTAGGTGGAGGGACAGGTGCTGAAAAACTGTTTTTT,CASSLGGGTGAEKLFF
-,TRBV30,-,TRBJ1-1,TGTGCCTGGAGCCGGTTGAAACAGGGGAACACTGAAGCTTTCTTT,CAWSRLKQGNTEAFF
-,TRBV4-1,-,TRBJ1-5,TGCGCCAGCAGCCAAGATGGGCAGGGTCATCAGCCCCAGCATTTT,CASSQDGQGHQPQHF
few,TRBV27,-,TRBJ1-2,TGTGCCAGCAGGGTAAACAGGGCCACTAACTATGGCTACACCTTC,CASRVNRATNYGYTF
few,TRBV5-4,TRBD2,TRBJ2-3,TGTGCCAGCAGCCCGACTAGCGGGGGAGGAGATACGCAGTATTTT,CASSPTSGGGDTQYF
-,TRBV7-3,TRBD1,TRBJ1-1,TGTGCCAGCAGCCCCCGTGGGGGACAGGGGGGGACTGAAGCTTTCTTT,CASSPRGGQGGTEAFF
few,TRBV29-1,TRBD1,TRBJ2-5,TGCAGCGTTGGGGACAGGGGGGGAGAGACCCAGTACTTC,CSVGDRGGETQYF
-,TRBV5-6,TRBD2,TRBJ2-3,TGTGCCAGCAGCTTGGGAACTAGCGGGGGGATAGGAGGCACAGATACGCAGTATTTT,CASSLGTSGGIGGTDTQYF
-,TRBV5-1,-,TRBJ1-5,TGCGCCAGCAGCTTGTGGGGCAGAGATCAGCCCCAGCATTTT,CASSLWGRDQPQHF
few,TRBV5-1,-,TRBJ2-7,TGCGCCAGCAGCTCCTTATCCGGGACACAGATCTACGAGCAGTACTTC,CASSSLSGTQIYEQYF
-,TRBV5-4,-,TRBJ2-2,TGTGCCAGCAGCTGGGGGGGCGGACAGTGGAACACCGGGGAGCTGTTTTTT,CASSWGGGQWNTGELFF
once,TRBV28,TRBD2,TRBJ2-3,TGTGCCAGCAGACTCGGACTAGCGGGGGGCACAGATACGCAGTATTTT,CASRLGLAGGTDTQYF
few,TRBV18,-,TRBJ2-5,TGTGCCAGCTCACGATCAGAAGAGACCCAGTACTTC,CASSRSEETQYF
-,TRBV2,-,TRBJ1-1,TGTGCCAGCATTTACGAGGCAGGGGCGAACACTGAAGCTTTCTTT,CASIYEAGANTEAFF
many,TRBV7-8,-,TRBJ1-2,TGTGCCAGCAGCTTAGCCAGGGAGGGGTCGGGCTACACCTTC,CASSLAREGSGYTF
-,TRBV28,-,TRBJ2-4,TGTGCCAGCAAGGAGGGCGGGCAGCTAGCCAAAAACATTCAGTACTTC,CASKEGGQLAKNIQYF
-,TRBV19,TRBD2,TRBJ2-1,TGTGCCAGTAGTGATACCCACGGACTAGCGGGGAGTAATGAGCAGTTCTTC,CASSDTHGLAGSNEQFF
few,TRBV18,TRBD1,TRBJ1-1,TGTGCCAGCTCTCTACAGGGGGACACTGAAGCTTTCTTT,CASSLQGDTEAFF
-,TRBV5-8,TRBD2,TRBJ2-5,TGTGCCAGCAGCCCGTGGGGGGCTAGCGGGAGAGAGACCCAGTACTTC,CASSPWGASGRETQYF
few,TRBV7-2,TRBD2,TRBJ2-3,TGTGCCAGCAGCTTAGAGGCTAGCGGTTGGAGATCAGATACGCAGTATTTT,CASSLEASGWRSDTQYF
few,TRBV5-1,-,TRBJ1-4,TGCGCCAGCAGCTTCGGAGCACCGGCAACTAATGAAAAACTGTTTTTT,CASSFGAPATNEKLFF
-,TRBV9,-,TRBJ2-1,TGTGCCAGCAGCGTAGCTAGCCAGTTCGACAATGAGCAGTTCTTC,CASSVASQFDNEQFF
few,TRBV5-6,TRBD2,TRBJ2-5,TGTGCCAGCAGCTTTGGAGCGGGGCCAGGGGAGACCCAGTACTTC,CASSFGAGPGETQYF